Presented here are 20 T cell receptor beta chains from one specimen sequenced in a study of regulatory T cells in long-lasting Graves disease. Time point indicated: newly diagnosed GD, antithyroid drugs for less than 3 months. The TCR library used RNA extracted from PBMCs. Through Arm-PCR of CDR3 regions and iRepertoire HTBI primers, TCR beta libraries were built. TCRdb re-analysed the multiplex PCR reads in MiXCR, keeping a single row per CDR3 protein. This sample has around 420,000 distinct CDR3 sequences, with approximately 15% found just once. The sample also formed part of further work on T cells in Graves' hyperthyroidism and ophthalmopathy.

The sequences come from peripheral blood mononuclear cells (PBMCs), collected at new diagnosis, from a patient treated with antithyroid drugs. The source is a woman between 40 and 50 years old with Graves disease.

This clonotype was picked up many times. The chain recombines TRBV12-3 or TRBV12-4 with TRBJ1-2, with 7 bases identical to TRBD1. The CDR3 is 13 residues long. The V gene end was trimmed by 6 bases and the J gene end by 5 bases; junction bases not matched to a gene: 6. Written as DNA, the CDR3 is TGTGCCAGCAGCGAGGGACAGATATATGGCTACACCTTC. This translates into CASSEGQIYGYTF.

The CDR3 is CASSVEGAVSYNEQFF. CDR3 DNA: TGTGCCAGCAGCGTAGAGGGAGCGGTCTCCTACAATGAGCAGTTCTTC. V and J are TRBV9 and TRBJ2-1; possible D gene TRBD2, 5 bases. CDR1 is SGDLS, CDR2 YYNGEE, per germline. Between the trimmed V and J ends, which lost 0 bases and 0 bases, there was a span of 10 bases. This CDR3 has 16 amino acids.

This clonotype was picked up many times. The chain has TRBV12-3 or TRBV12-4 and TRBJ2-2; 9 positions match TRBD2. Germline trimming cut 10 bases from V and 1 base from J; bases unmatched to any gene: 4. CDR3 length: 14 amino acids. The CDR3 coding sequence is TGTGCCACCCAGACTAGCGGGAACACCGGGGAGCTGTTTTTT. It specifies CATQTSGNTGELFF.

The chain couples TRBV5-4 to TRBJ2-7, with 9 bases lining up with TRBD1. Trimming cost V 3 bases and J 6 bases; bases outside gene matches: 7. Germline lookup yields CDR1 SGHNT and CDR2 YYREEE (reference sequence). The CDR3 length is 14 residues. The CDR3 region is CASSYPGQGFEQYF. In DNA, the CDR3 is TGTGCCAGCAGCTACCCAGGACAGGGGTTCGAGCAGTACTTC.

The chain employs TRBV18 and TRBJ2-1; 11 bases are shared with TRBD2. Unmatched junction bases numbered 11, after V lost 5 bases and J lost 5 bases. This CDR3 region has 17 residues. Germline V lookup: CDR1 KGHSH, CDR2 LQKENI. CDR3 in amino acids: CASSTRNSGRAHNEQFF. The CDR3 DNA reads as TGTGCCAGCTCAACTCGAAATAGCGGGAGGGCCCACAATGAGCAGTTCTTC.

This clonotype was seen many times. CDR3 sequence: CASSLAGGGSYEQYF. The CDR3 bases are TGTGCCAGCAGCTTAGCGGGAGGGGGCTCCTACGAGCAGTACTTC. The genes are TRBV7-2 and TRBJ2-7; a weak D match, TRBD2 (7 bases). The V end lost 0 bases, the J end lost 0 bases, and 9 bases lay between the germline ends. The CDR3 consists of 15 residues. Germline values: CDR1 SGHTA, CDR2 FQGNSA.

This clonotype has ten or more counts. The chain carries TRBV28 and TRBJ2-5; the D call may be TRBD1 or TRBD2 (5 bases each). CDR1 and CDR2 from the germline V gene are MDHEN and SYDVKM. The ends were cut back, 6 bases at V and 7 bases at J, with 18 bases in the middle. CDR3 length: 14 amino acids. CDR3 amino acids: CASRPGTTYGTQYF. CDR3 bases: TGTGCCAGCAGACCCGGGACGACCTACGGGACCCAGTACTTC. The entire variable domain, with the rest obtained from reference TRBV28 and TRBJ2-5, is as follows: DVKVTQSSRYLVKRTGEKVFLECVQDMDHENMFWYRQDPGLGLRLIYFSYDVKMKEKGDIPEGYSVSREKKERFSLILESASTNQTSMYLCASRPGTTYGTQYFGPGTRLLVL.

The CDR3 spells CASSQDRGLLVEQYF. The CDR3 DNA follows: TGCGCCAGCAGCCAAGATCGTGGACTCCTTGTCGAGCAGTACTTC. The chain carries TRBV4-3 and TRBJ2-7; D is possibly TRBD2 (5 bases). Germline V gene lookup returns CDR1 LGHNA and CDR2 YSLEER. The germline V and J ends were trimmed by 0 bases and 6 bases, with 15 bases remaining between them. This CDR3 contains 15 residues.

This clonotype was counted at least ten times. The chain employs TRBV7-6 and TRBJ2-5; D remains ambiguous. CDR3 length: 15 amino acids. The V end was cut by 1 base, the J end by 5 bases, with 14 bases between. Germline CDR1 is SGHVS and CDR2 is FNYEAQ. CDR3 sequence (DNA): TGTGCCAGCAGCTTAGGAACGACGCCCGGGGAGACCCAGTACTTC. Residues: CASSLGTTPGETQYF.

In its sample, this clonotype was seen many times. The chain employs TRBV7-9 and TRBJ1-1; D remains ambiguous. The germline V and J ends were trimmed by 3 bases and 3 bases, with 8 bases remaining between them. There are 13 residues in the CDR3. Germline CDR1 reads SEHNR; CDR2 reads FQNEAQ (reference sequence). The CDR3 DNA sequence: TGTGCCAGCAGCTTCACAATGGACACTGAAGCTTTCTTT. Translation gives CASSFTMDTEAFF.

This clonotype was recorded many times. The rearrangement uses TRBV12-3 or TRBV12-4 and TRBJ1-1; no clear D. Trimming left V 4 bases short and J 0 bases short, with 15 bases between. The CDR3 is 16 residues long. CDR3 in amino acids: CASSSYLGYMNTEAFF. CDR3 sequence (DNA): TGTGCCAGCAGTTCGTACCTGGGGTACATGAACACTGAAGCTTTCTTT.

This clonotype occurred many times. J is TRBJ2-7 and V is TRBV10-2; possibly TRBD1 for D (5 bases). Germline CDR1 WSHSY, CDR2 SAAADI. Trimming shortened V by 3 bases and J by 5 bases, and 14 bases separated the two germline ends. This CDR3 region has 14 residues. In DNA form, the CDR3 reads TGCGCCAGCAGTGAACCCGTGCAGGGCCACGAGCAGTACTTC. Translated: CASSEPVQGHEQYF.

This clonotype turned up a few times. V and J are TRBV20-1 and TRBJ2-3, with 8 nucleotides matching TRBD1. The V segment lost 5 bases and the J segment 3 bases; nucleotides outside the gene matches: 10. CDR3 length: 15 residues. Per germline, CDR1 DFQATT and CDR2 SNEGSKA (reference sequence). In DNA, the CDR3 is TGCAGTGCTCGATTCAGGACAGGGCGGACAGATACGCAGTATTTT. Translating it yields CSARFRTGRTDTQYF.

There are many counts of this clonotype. The chain employs TRBV2 and TRBJ1-1; weak D call: TRBD1 (5 bases). Trimming removed 3 bases from V and 6 bases from J, with 14 bases in between. Germline CDR1 reads SNHLY; CDR2 reads FYNNEI. This CDR3 is 14 amino acids long. Here the CDR3 reads CASSEGLKRAEAFF. The CDR3, as DNA: TGTGCCAGCAGTGAGGGACTAAAGAGGGCTGAAGCTTTCTTT.

As concerns this clonotype: Germline is not matched at one junction end, which may reflect a read error. The chain links TRBV2 to TRBJ2-5, with 9 nucleotides matching TRBD2. The J call may be incorrect, as the DNA end agrees better with TRBJ2-1. Germline CDR1 SNHLY, CDR2 FYNNEI. The CDR3 is 14 amino acids. In DNA, the CDR3 is TGTGCCGGCAGTGAATTAGCGGGGGACAATGAGCAGTTCTTC. It encodes CAGSELAGDNEQFF.

This clonotype was seen many times. The chain is built from TRBV12-3 or TRBV12-4 and TRBJ2-7; D might be TRBD1 (5 bases). V was clipped by 0 bases and J by 4 bases, with 10 bases between them. The CDR3 length is 14 residues. The CDR3 loop reads CASSLALGQYEQYF. Here the CDR3 DNA reads TGTGCCAGCAGTTTAGCGCTCGGACAATACGAGCAGTACTTC.

This clonotype was counted many times. CDR3: CASSLGQGKDTQYF. The CDR3 DNA is TGTGCCAGCAGCTTAGGACAGGGGAAGGATACGCAGTATTTT. V gene TRBV7-8 combines with J gene TRBJ2-3, with TRBD1 identical over 8 bases. The junction had 3 bases not matched to a gene; V was cut back by 1 base and J by 6 bases. The CDR3 has 14 residues. Germline CDR1 and CDR2: SGHVS and FQNEAQ.

This clonotype was counted between two and nine times. This chain connects TRBV28 to TRBJ2-5; possibly TRBD2 for D (5 bases). The V gene's germline CDR1 is MDHEN and CDR2 SYDVKM. The CDR3 consists of 15 residues. Trimming left V 2 bases short and J 4 bases short, with 14 bases between. The CDR3 DNA follows: TGTGCCAGCAGTTTAATGGCTAGCTATGGAGAGACCCAGTACTTC. Residues: CASSLMASYGETQYF.

The chain employs TRBV19 and TRBJ2-1, with D maybe TRBD1 (5 bases). V shed 2 bases and J shed 6 bases, with 20 bases lying between them. This CDR3 is 17 amino acids long. Germline CDR1 reads LNHDA; CDR2 reads SQIVND (reference sequence). The CDR3 sequence: CASSITQGIRHGNEQFF. DNA of the CDR3: TGTGCCAGTAGTATAACCCAGGGAATTCGCCATGGCAATGAGCAGTTCTTC.

This clonotype was observed at least ten times. This chain joins TRBV2 and TRBJ2-1; D possibly corresponds to TRBD1 (5 bases). V was clipped by 2 bases and J by 7 bases, with 9 bases between them. The CDR3 spans 13 residues. Germline loops: CDR1 SNHLY, CDR2 FYNNEI. The CDR3 DNA follows: TGTGCCAGCAGTGAATGGGGCAGTAATGAGCAGTTCTTC. The encoded protein is CASSEWGSNEQFF.